These 17 T cell receptor beta chains were all obtained from the same sample, sequenced in a study of blood T cell repertoires in COVID-19. Measured with immunoSEQ multiplex PCR; TCRdb has only the in-frame clones, and not every one. In the table there are 250,000 to 350,000 clones, approximately 86% of which are singletons. Input material: peripheral blood. The receptor source for this set is a woman aged 50 to 65 with active or convalescent COVID-19.

This clone was found many times. Other nucleotide sequences in the sample specify the same CDR3. The V call is TRBV19, the J call TRBJ2-3; 11 positions match TRBD1. The CDR3 is 14 residues long. The germline gives CDR1 LNHDA, CDR2 SQIVND (reference sequence). The V and J ends lost 6 bases and 1 base, in that order; junction bases with no gene match: 0. CDR3 protein: CASRDRGRTDTQYF. The CDR3 DNA is TGTGCCAGTAGGGACAGGGGGCGCACAGATACGCAGTATTTT.

This chain connects TRBV18 to TRBJ2-3; 9 bases are a match to TRBD2. The ends lost 10 bases at V and 2 bases at J; junction bases unmatched: 4. The CDR3 extends over 13 amino acids. The germline gives CDR1 KGHSH, CDR2 LQKENI. Here the CDR3 DNA reads TGTGCCACCCGCGGGAGGGCCACAGATACGCAGTATTTT. Translating it yields CATRGRATDTQYF.

This rearrangement joins TRBV12-3 or TRBV12-4 to TRBJ2-1; D gene unclear. V lost 3 bases to trimming and J lost 7 bases, with 7 bases between them. The length of the CDR3 is 12 residues. The CDR3 loop reads CASSFLVNEQFF. The CDR3, as DNA: TGTGCCAGCAGTTTCCTCGTGAATGAGCAGTTCTTC.

V and J are TRBV18 and TRBJ2-7, with 7 positions matching TRBD1. This CDR3 comprises 14 residues. With 4 bases clipped from V and 7 bases from J, the junction kept 10 bases outside the gene matches. The germline V gene encodes CDR1 KGHSH and CDR2 LQKENI. In DNA form, the CDR3 reads TGTGCCAGCTCACGACTCGACAGGGTTCAAGAGCAGTACTTC. This encodes CASSRLDRVQEQYF.

About this clone itself: At one end, the junction sequence differs from germline, possibly due to a read error. The chain links TRBV18 to TRBJ1-4; 8 positions agree with TRBD1. This CDR3 contains 17 residues. Germline-derived CDR1 and CDR2 are KGHSH and LQKENI. CDR3 amino acids: CASSPRRPTGANEKLFF. The CDR3 DNA is TGTGCCAGCTCACCACGCCGGCCGACAGGGGCTAACGAAAAACTGTTTTTT.

The rearrangement uses TRBV28 and TRBJ2-5; 7 nucleotides agree with TRBD2. This CDR3 contains 14 residues. J lost 4 bases, V lost 3 bases, and 5 bases had no gene match. CDR1 and CDR2 (germline): MDHEN, SYDVKM. DNA of the CDR3: TGTGCCAGCAGTTTCGCTGGGGAGGGAGAGACCCAGTACTTC. This encodes CASSFAGEGETQYF.

The chain employs TRBV7-6 and TRBJ2-3; 10 positions match TRBD2. Germline-derived CDR1 and CDR2 are SGHVS and FNYEAQ. CDR3 length equals 16 residues. V lost 4 bases, J lost 2 bases, and 6 bases stayed unmatched. The CDR3 loop is CASSYSLAGATDTQYF. CDR3 nucleotide sequence: TGTGCCAGCAGCTACTCCCTAGCGGGGGCCACAGATACGCAGTATTTT.

The V and J genes are TRBV5-1 and TRBJ1-6; maybe TRBD1 (5 bases). V lost 7 bases and J lost 7, with 21 bases in between. Per germline, CDR1 SGHRS and CDR2 YFSETQ. The CDR3 sequence is 16 residues long. CDR3 sequence: CASRGDYSGVNSPLHF. The CDR3 DNA reads TGCGCCAGCCGGGGGGACTACTCGGGGGTGAATTCACCCCTCCACTTT.

The V gene is TRBV27, the J gene TRBJ2-2; 11 bases are shared with TRBD2. The germline CDR1 and CDR2 sequences are MNHEY and SMNVEV (reference sequence). The CDR3 extends over 17 amino acids. V trimming: 2 bases; J trimming: 2 bases; junction bases outside the gene matches: 4. The CDR3 reads CASSLRGLAVNTGELFF. The CDR3 DNA sequence: TGTGCCAGCAGTTTAAGGGGACTAGCGGTTAACACCGGGGAGCTGTTTTTT.

This sequence joins TRBV27 and TRBJ1-1; D call uncertain. CDR1 and CDR2 from the germline V gene are MNHEY and SMNVEV (reference sequence). The CDR3 has 16 residues. Trimming pared 5 bases from V and 1 base from J, leaving 17 bases between. DNA for the CDR3: TGTGCCAGCAGTCGGAGTAATCCCGTGGGGAACACTGAAGCTTTCTTT. This gives the protein CASSRSNPVGNTEAFF.

The V call is TRBV28, the J call TRBJ2-1; tentative D call: TRBD1 (5 bases). The CDR3 runs 14 residues. CDR1 and CDR2 from the germline V gene are MDHEN and SYDVKM. V was trimmed by 8 bases and J by 7 bases, leaving 18 bases between them. In DNA, the CDR3 is TGTGCCAGCGGCGAGATATACAGGTGGAATGAGCAGTTCTTC. Protein: CASGEIYRWNEQFF.

The V call is TRBV9, the J call TRBJ1-4; 9 bases fit TRBD1. The junction had 4 bases not matched to a gene; V was cut back by 2 bases and J by 5 bases. This CDR3 comprises 15 residues. CDR1 and CDR2 (germline): SGDLS, YYNGEE. The CDR3 DNA reads as TGTGCCAGCAGCGTTTCGACAGGGGGGAATGAAAAACTGTTTTTT. Protein sequence: CASSVSTGGNEKLFF.

This chain uses TRBV9 with TRBJ2-7; 8 bases align to TRBD1. Germline CDR1 and CDR2: SGDLS and YYNGEE. CDR3 length: 14 residues. Unmatched junction bases numbered 6, after V lost 2 bases and J lost 5 bases. The CDR3 DNA reads as TGTGCCAGCAGCGTTGGCAGGGGGCGAGACGAGCAGTACTTC. It yields the protein CASSVGRGRDEQYF. The full variable domain, its missing parts supplied by reference TRBV9 and TRBJ2-7, is DSGVTQTPKHLITATGQRVTLRCSPRSGDLSVYWYQQSLDQGLQFLIQYYNGEERAKGNILERFSAQQFPDLHSELNLSSLELGDSALYFCASSVGRGRDEQYFGPGTRLTVT.

The chain joins TRBV6-5 to TRBJ2-7, with TRBD1 identical over 8 bases. From germline, CDR1 is MNHEY and CDR2 SVGAGI. V trimming: 6 bases; J trimming: 3 bases; junction bases outside the gene matches: 1. This CDR3 contains 12 residues. The CDR3 region is CASSTGGYEQYF. CDR3 nucleotides: TGTGCCAGCAGCACAGGGGGCTACGAGCAGTACTTC.

The V and J genes are TRBV12-3 or TRBV12-4 and TRBJ1-2; D not resolved. CDR3 size: 12 residues. V lost 4 bases, J lost 5 bases, and 8 bases lay in between. The CDR3 DNA is TGTGCCAGCAGTTCGCGATCATATGGCTACACCTTC. Translating gives CASSSRSYGYTF.

Remarks on this clone: Other DNA sequences in this sample translate to the same CDR3. The J gene is TRBJ2-1, the V gene TRBV5-1, with 12 bases identical to TRBD2. The trim removed 4 bases at V and 4 bases at J, leaving 3 bases unmatched. The CDR3 extends over 15 amino acids. Germline V gene sequence: CDR1 SGHRS, CDR2 YFSETQ. The CDR3, as DNA: TGCGCCAGCAGCCCGGGACTAGCGGGTTACAATGAGCAGTTCTTC. This codes for CASSPGLAGYNEQFF.

This clone was seen repeatedly, ten times or more. The chain employs TRBV5-3 and TRBJ2-1; D is unresolved. TRBV5-3 counts as an open reading frame of uncertain function. Trimming pared 3 bases from V and 10 bases from J, leaving 5 bases between. This CDR3 is 10 amino acids long. The CDR3 spells CARSSGEQFF. The CDR3, as DNA: TGTGCCAGAAGCTCCGGGGAGCAGTTCTTC.